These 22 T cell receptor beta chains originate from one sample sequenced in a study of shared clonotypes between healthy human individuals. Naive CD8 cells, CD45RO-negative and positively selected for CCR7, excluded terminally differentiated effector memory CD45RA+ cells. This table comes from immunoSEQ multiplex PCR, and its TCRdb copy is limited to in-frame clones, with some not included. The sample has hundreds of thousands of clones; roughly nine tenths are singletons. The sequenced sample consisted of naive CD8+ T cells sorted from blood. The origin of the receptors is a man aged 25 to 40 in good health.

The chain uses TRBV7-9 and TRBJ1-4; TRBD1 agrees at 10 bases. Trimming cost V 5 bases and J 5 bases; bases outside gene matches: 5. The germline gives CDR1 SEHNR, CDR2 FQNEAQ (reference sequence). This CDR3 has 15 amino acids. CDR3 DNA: TGTGCCAGCAGCCCAAGACAGGGGGCAAATGAAAAACTGTTTTTT. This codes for CASSPRQGANEKLFF.

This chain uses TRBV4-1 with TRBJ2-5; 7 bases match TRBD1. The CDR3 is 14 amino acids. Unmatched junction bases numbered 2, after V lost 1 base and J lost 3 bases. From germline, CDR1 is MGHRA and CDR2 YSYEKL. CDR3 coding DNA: TGCGCCAGCAGCCAAGTTCAGGGGGAAGAGACCCAGTACTTC. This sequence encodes CASSQVQGEETQYF.

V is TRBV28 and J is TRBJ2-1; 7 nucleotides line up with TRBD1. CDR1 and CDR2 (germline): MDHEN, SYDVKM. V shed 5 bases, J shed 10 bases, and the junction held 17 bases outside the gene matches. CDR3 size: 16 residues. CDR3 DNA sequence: TGTGCCAGCAGTCCACGGACAGGATTCTCCTTAGGGGAGCAGTTCTTC. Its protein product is CASSPRTGFSLGEQFF.

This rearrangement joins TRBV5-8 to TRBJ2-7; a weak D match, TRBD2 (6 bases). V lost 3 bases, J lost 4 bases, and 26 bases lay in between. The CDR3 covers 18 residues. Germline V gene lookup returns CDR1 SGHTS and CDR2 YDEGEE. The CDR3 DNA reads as TGTGCCAGCAGCTCCCGGTCGGAGGGATGGGCTAGTGGTTACGAGCAGTACTTC. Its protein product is CASSSRSEGWASGYEQYF.

CDR3 in amino acids: CASSESRFSEKLFF. DNA for the CDR3: TGCGCCAGCAGTGAGAGTCGGTTCAGCGAAAAACTGTTTTTT. This rearrangement joins TRBV10-1 to TRBJ1-4; no definite D call. This CDR3 comprises 14 residues. Per germline, CDR1 WNHNN and CDR2 SYGVQD (reference sequence). Trimming left V 2 bases short and J 8 bases short, with 12 bases between.

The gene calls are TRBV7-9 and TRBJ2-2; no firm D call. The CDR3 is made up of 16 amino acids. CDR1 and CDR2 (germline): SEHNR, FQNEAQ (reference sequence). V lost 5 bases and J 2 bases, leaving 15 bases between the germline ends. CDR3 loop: CASSQSPIRNTGELFF. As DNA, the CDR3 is TGTGCCAGCAGCCAGAGCCCTATACGAAACACCGGGGAGCTGTTTTTT. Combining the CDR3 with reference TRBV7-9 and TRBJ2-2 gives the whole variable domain DTGVSQNPRHKITKRGQNVTFRCDPISEHNRLYWYRQTLGQGPEFLTYFQNEAQLEKSRLLSDRFSAERPKGSFSTLEIQRTEQGDSAMYLCASSQSPIRNTGELFFGEGSRLTVL.

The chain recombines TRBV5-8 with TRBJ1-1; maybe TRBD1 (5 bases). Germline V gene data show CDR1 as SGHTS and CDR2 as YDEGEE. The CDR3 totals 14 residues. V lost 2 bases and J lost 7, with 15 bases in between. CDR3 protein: CASSFRAQSLEAFF. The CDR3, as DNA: TGTGCCAGCAGCTTCAGGGCCCAAAGTCTTGAAGCTTTCTTT.

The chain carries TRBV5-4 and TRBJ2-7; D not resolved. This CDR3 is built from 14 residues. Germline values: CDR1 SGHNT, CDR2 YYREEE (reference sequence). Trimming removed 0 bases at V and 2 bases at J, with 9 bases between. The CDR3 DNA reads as TGTGCCAGCAGCTTGGAACTACTGCCCTACGAGCAGTACTTC. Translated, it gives CASSLELLPYEQYF.

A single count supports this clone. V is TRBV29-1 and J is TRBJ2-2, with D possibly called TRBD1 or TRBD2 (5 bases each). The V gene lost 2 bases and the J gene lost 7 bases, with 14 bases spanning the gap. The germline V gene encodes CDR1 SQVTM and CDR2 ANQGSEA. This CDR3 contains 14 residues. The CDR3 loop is CSVETGRADGELFF. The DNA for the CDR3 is TGCAGCGTTGAAACGGGGCGCGCGGACGGGGAGCTGTTTTTT.

The CDR3 region is CASSAGKGYTF. The CDR3 nucleotides read TGTGCCAGCAGTGCGGGGAAGGGCTACACCTTC. J is TRBJ1-2 and V is TRBV27; no firm D call. Germline lookup yields CDR1 MNHEY and CDR2 SMNVEV (reference sequence). The V gene lost 5 bases and the J gene lost 8 bases, with 9 bases spanning the gap. The length of the CDR3 is 11 residues.

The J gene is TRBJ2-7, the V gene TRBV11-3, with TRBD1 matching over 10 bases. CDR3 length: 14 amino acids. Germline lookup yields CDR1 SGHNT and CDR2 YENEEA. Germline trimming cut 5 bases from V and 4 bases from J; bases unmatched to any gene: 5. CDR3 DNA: TGTGCCAGCAGCGACCGGGACAGGGGATACGAGCAGTACTTC. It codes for CASSDRDRGYEQYF.

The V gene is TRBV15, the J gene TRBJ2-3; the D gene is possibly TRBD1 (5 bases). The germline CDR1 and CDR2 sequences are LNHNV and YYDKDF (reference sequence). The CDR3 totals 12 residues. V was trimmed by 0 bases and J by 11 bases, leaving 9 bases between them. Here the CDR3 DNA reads TGTGCCACCAGCAGAGAAGGGGCTCGGCAGTATTTT. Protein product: CATSREGARQYF.

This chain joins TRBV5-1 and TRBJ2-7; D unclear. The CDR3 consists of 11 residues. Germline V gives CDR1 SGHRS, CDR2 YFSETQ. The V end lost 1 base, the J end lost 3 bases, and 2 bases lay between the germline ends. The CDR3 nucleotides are TGCGCCAGCAGCTTGAACTACGAGCAGTACTTC. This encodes CASSLNYEQYF.

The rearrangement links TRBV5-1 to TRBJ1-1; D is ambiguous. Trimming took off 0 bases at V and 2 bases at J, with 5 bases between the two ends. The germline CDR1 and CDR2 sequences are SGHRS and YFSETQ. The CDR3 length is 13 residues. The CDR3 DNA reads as TGCGCCAGCAGCTTGGCAGCTAACACTGAAGCTTTCTTT. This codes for CASSLAANTEAFF.

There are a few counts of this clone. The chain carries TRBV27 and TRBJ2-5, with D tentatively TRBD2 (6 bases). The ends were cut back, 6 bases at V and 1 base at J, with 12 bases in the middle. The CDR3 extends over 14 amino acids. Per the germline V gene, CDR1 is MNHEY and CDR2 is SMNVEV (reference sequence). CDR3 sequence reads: CASRGEGGQETQYF. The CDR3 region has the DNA TGTGCCAGCAGAGGCGAGGGAGGCCAAGAGACCCAGTACTTC.

This chain's CDR3 is CASSQGQSLGLRYEQYF. The CDR3, as DNA: TGTGCCAGCAGCCAAGGACAGTCATTGGGACTCCGTTACGAGCAGTACTTC. This chain joins TRBV7-2 and TRBJ2-7, with D possibly called TRBD1 or TRBD2 (6 bases each). The CDR3 loop spans 17 amino acids. The germline V and J ends were trimmed by 5 bases and 4 bases, with 24 bases remaining between them. Germline CDR1 and CDR2: SGHTA and FQGNSA.

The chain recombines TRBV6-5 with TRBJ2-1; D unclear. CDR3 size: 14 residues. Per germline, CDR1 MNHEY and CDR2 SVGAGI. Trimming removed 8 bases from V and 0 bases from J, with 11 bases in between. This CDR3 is CASGKVGSYNEQFF. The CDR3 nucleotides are TGTGCCAGCGGAAAGGTGGGCTCCTACAATGAGCAGTTCTTC.

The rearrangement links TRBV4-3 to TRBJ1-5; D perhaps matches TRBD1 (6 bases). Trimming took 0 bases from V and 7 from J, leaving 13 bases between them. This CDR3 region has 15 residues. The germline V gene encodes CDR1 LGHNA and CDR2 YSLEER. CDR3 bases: TGCGCCAGCAGCCAAGATATGGGGGGCCGACAGCCCCAGCATTTT. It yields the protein CASSQDMGGRQPQHF.

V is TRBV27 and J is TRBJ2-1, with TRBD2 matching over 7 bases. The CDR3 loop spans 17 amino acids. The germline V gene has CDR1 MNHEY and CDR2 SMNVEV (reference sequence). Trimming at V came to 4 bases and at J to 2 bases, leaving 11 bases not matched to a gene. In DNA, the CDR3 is TGTGCCAGCAGTTCAATCACCGGGAGCGGGACCTACAATGAGCAGTTCTTC. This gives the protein CASSSITGSGTYNEQFF.

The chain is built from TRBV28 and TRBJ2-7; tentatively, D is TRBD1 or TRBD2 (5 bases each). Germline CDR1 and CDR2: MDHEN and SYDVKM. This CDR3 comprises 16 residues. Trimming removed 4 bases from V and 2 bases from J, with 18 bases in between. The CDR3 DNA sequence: TGTGCCAGCAGTTCGATTTTCCAGGGAGAAACCTACGAGCAGTACTTC. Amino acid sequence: CASSSIFQGETYEQYF.

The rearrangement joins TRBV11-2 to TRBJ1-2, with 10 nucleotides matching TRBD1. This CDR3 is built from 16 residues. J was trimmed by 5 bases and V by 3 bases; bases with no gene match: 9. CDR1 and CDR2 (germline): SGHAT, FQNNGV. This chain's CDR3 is CASSLAPGQGPYGYTF. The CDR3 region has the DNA TGTGCCAGCAGCTTGGCACCGGGACAGGGGCCTTATGGCTACACCTTC. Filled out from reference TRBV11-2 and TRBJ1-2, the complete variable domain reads EAGVAQSPRYKIIEKRQSVAFWCNPISGHATLYWYQQILGQGPKLLIQFQNNGVVDDSQLPKDRFSAERLKGVDSTLKIQPAKLEDSAVYLCASSLAPGQGPYGYTFGSGTRLTVV.

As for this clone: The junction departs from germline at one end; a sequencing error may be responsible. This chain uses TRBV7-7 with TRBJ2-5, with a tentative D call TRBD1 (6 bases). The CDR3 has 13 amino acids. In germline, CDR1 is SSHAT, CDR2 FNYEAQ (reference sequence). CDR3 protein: CASSLRTEETQYF. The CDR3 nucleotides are TGTGCTAGCAGCCTACGGACAGAAGAGACCCAGTACTTC.